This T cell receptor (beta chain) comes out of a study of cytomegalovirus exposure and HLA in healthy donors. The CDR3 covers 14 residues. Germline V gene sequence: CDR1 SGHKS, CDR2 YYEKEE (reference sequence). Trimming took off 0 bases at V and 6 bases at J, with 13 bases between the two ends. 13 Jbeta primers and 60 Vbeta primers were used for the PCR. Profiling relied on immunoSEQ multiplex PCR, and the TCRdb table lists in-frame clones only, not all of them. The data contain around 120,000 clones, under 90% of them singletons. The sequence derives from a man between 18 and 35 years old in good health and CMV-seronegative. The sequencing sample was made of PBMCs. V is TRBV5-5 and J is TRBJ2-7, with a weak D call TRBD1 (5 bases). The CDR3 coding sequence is TGTGCCAGCAGCTTGGCCAGGGTTTCAGGCGAGCAGTACTTC. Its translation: CASSLARVSGEQYF.